These 16 T cell receptor beta chains were all obtained from the same sample, sequenced in a study of tumor and adjacent non-tumor tissue in lung cancer. The template was RNA from unsorted bulk tissue. Three rounds of nested PCR, following a modified ARM-PCR protocol, produced the TCRbeta library. Using its own MiXCR run on the multiplex PCR reads, TCRdb lists one record per CDR3 protein. Among approximately 70,000 distinct CDR3 sequences, 55% to 85% were seen once, and the ten largest hold roughly 27%. The material sequenced was lung tumor tissue. All receptors derive from a man in his fifties or sixties with non-small cell lung cancer.

The V and J genes are TRBV29-1 and TRBJ2-7; D possibly corresponds to TRBD2 (6 bases). The germline CDR1 and CDR2 sequences are SQVTM and ANQGSEA. V was shortened by 7 bases and J by 4 bases, with 20 bases between the two germline ends. This CDR3 is 14 amino acids long. In DNA, the CDR3 is TGCAGCGATCAGGGAGGCAAGGGTGGGTACGAGCAGTACTTC. Amino acid sequence: CSDQGGKGGYEQYF.

The chain is built from TRBV20-1 and TRBJ2-5, with TRBD1 matching over 7 bases. Germline V lookup: CDR1 DFQATT, CDR2 SNEGSKA (reference sequence). With 3 bases clipped from V and 11 bases from J, the junction kept 18 bases outside the gene matches. The CDR3 has 15 amino acids. The CDR3 here is CSARTGTEVFGKQYF. CDR3 DNA: TGCAGTGCTAGGACCGGGACAGAGGTTTTTGGGAAACAGTACTTC.

With regard to this clonotype: The junction and the germline gene differ at one end; a read error may be behind it. The V call is TRBV29-1, the J call TRBJ2-3; D not certain. The CDR3 loop spans 12 amino acids. Germline CDR1 and CDR2: SQVTM and ANQGSEA. CDR3 in DNA: TGCAGCGTGGCTTCGGTGGCGGATACGCACTATTTT. This translates into CSVASVADTHYF.

Note on this clonotype: An end of the junction differs from the germline gene, which may be a read error. This rearrangement joins TRBV6-1 to TRBJ2-5; TRBD2 is a possible D gene (6 bases). CDR3 length equals 13 residues. CDR1 MNHNS and CDR2 SASEGT come from the germline V gene. The CDR3 nucleotides are TGTGCCAGCAATGAACTGGGTCGGGGGAGCCAGTACTTC. Translation: CASNELGRGSQYF.

In regard to this clonotype: Here the CDR3 omits its conserved ending phenylalanine or tryptophan, so a read error is the likely source. The DNA is omitted, as the CDR3 cannot be located on it reliably, and the CDR3 follows TCRdb's listing. V is TRBV29-1 and J is TRBJ2-7; TRBD2 is the table's D call and was not checked against the DNA. The CDR3 spans 13 residues, counting both ends. CDR1 is SQVTM and CDR2 is ANQGSEA in the germline V gene. CDR3 sequence: CSVARGRGYEQYI.

V is TRBV5-1 and J is TRBJ2-7; 11 bases line up with TRBD2. Germline V gene lookup returns CDR1 SGHRS and CDR2 YFSETQ. This CDR3 is built from 14 residues. The J segment lost 3 bases and the V segment lost 4 bases, leaving 3 bases of the junction unmatched. The CDR3, as DNA: TGCGCCAGCAGCATGGGACTAGCGGACTACGAGCAGTACTTC. Its protein is CASSMGLADYEQYF.

The rearrangement joins TRBV29-1 to TRBJ2-1; weak D call: TRBD2 (6 bases). Germline values: CDR1 SQVTM, CDR2 ANQGSEA. The CDR3 totals 15 residues. The germline V and J ends were trimmed by 7 bases and 10 bases, with 26 bases remaining between them. The CDR3 region is CSDDPYAGSSAEQFF. Written as DNA, the CDR3 is TGCAGCGATGACCCTTACGCCGGGAGTTCGGCCGAGCAGTTCTTC.

This clonotype was seen repeatedly, ten times or more. The chain couples TRBV13 to TRBJ2-7; TRBD1 is a possible D gene (5 bases). Germline loops: CDR1 PRHDT, CDR2 FYEKMQ (reference sequence). V was cut by 0 bases and J by 2 bases, with 5 bases left in between. The CDR3 totals 13 residues. This CDR3 is CASSLGGPYEQYF. DNA for the CDR3: TGTGCCAGCAGCTTAGGGGGGCCCTACGAGCAGTACTTC.

V usage is TRBV6-5 and J usage is TRBJ2-7, with 7 bases that match TRBD1. The CDR3 covers 15 residues. In germline, CDR1 is MNHEY, CDR2 SVGAGI. The DNA of the CDR3 is TGTACTAACAGCTACGGGGCTGGACAGGTTTACGAGCAGTACTTC. Its translation: CTNSYGAGQVYEQYF.

This clonotype was seen many times. The DNA of the CDR3 is TGTGCCAGCAGCCTCTCGGCGGGAGGGGGTGAGACCCAGTACTTC. It specifies CASSLSAGGGETQYF. The chain couples TRBV7-9 to TRBJ2-5; 9 bases are a match to TRBD2. The CDR3 contains 15 residues. Trimming cost V 5 bases and J 5 bases; bases outside gene matches: 9. Germline V gene sequence: CDR1 SEHNR, CDR2 FQNEAQ (reference sequence).

This clonotype has ten or more counts. The V and J genes are TRBV6-5 and TRBJ1-5; D gene ambiguous. The CDR3 is made up of 14 amino acids. The V end was cut by 6 bases, the J end by 2 bases, with 11 bases between. The V gene's germline CDR1 is MNHEY and CDR2 SVGAGI. As DNA, the CDR3 is TGTGCCAGCAGCCGGACTAGGGGCAATCAGCCCCAGCATTTT. Translation gives CASSRTRGNQPQHF.

The CDR3 DNA reads as TGCAATGTTACAGGAAACACTGAAGCTTTCTTT. This translates into CNVTGNTEAFF. This chain connects TRBV20-1 to TRBJ1-1, with D possibly matching TRBD1 (5 bases). This CDR3 comprises 11 residues. From germline, CDR1 is DFQATT and CDR2 SNEGSKA (reference sequence).

Of note for this clonotype: One end of the junction is discordant with germline, which a read error may explain. The chain is built from TRBV29-1 and TRBJ2-4; D may match TRBD1 or TRBD2 (5 bases each). The CDR3 extends over 18 amino acids. Germline V gene data show CDR1 as SQVTM and CDR2 as ANQGSEA. The CDR3 is CSVETPGPRAETKDIQYF. The DNA of the CDR3 is TGCAGTGTGGAAACACCGGGACCCCGGGCCGAAACCAAAGACATTCAGTACTTC.

In regard to this clonotype: The CDR3 does not close with the conserved phenylalanine or tryptophan, likely indicating a read error. This chain uses TRBV6-5 with TRBJ1-1; a weak D match, TRBD1 (5 bases). Germline CDR1 is MNHEY and CDR2 is SVGAGI. The CDR3 is 15 amino acids. The CDR3: CAGSYSRRDGAEAFS. The CDR3 DNA sequence: TGTGCCGGCAGTTACTCCCGCAGGGATGGGGCTGAAGCTTTCTCT.

This clonotype was recorded a few times. Germline and junction disagree at one end, which may indicate a read error. CDR3 amino acids: CTSSYRGLTQYF. CDR3 DNA: TGTACCAGTAGTTACAGGGGGCTTACGCAGTATTTT. The chain carries TRBV6-6 and TRBJ2-3; 9 bases are shared with TRBD1. This CDR3 comprises 12 residues. Germline V CDR1 and CDR2: MNHNY, SVGAGI (reference sequence).

As for this clonotype: A much larger clone sits a single nucleotide away, making a read error possible. V and J are TRBV12-3 or TRBV12-4 and TRBJ2-5; D not resolved. CDR3 length: 13 amino acids. The CDR3 DNA sequence: TGTGCCAGGAGTTTAATAGGGCGGCAGACCCAGTACTTC. This translates into CARSLIGRQTQYF.